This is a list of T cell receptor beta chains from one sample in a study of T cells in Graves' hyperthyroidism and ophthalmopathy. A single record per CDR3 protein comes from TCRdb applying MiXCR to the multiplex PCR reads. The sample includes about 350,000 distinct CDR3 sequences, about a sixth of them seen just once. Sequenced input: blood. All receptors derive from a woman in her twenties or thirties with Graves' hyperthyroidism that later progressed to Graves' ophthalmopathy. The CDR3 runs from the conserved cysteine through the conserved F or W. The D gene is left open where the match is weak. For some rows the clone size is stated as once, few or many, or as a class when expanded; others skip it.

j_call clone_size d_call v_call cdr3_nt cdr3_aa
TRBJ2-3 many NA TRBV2 TGTGCCAGCGCCGGCGGGAGCACAGATACGCAGTATTTT CASAGGSTDTQYF
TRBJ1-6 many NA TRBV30 TGTGCCTGGAGTGTAACGGGGGGACATAATTCACCCCTCCACTTT CAWSVTGGHNSPLHF
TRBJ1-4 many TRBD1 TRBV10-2 TGCGCCAGCAGTGGCAAGGGGACAGCAACTAATGAAAAACTGTTTTTT CASSGKGTATNEKLFF
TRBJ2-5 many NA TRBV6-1 TGTGCCAGCTCCTTGGCAAATGGGGAGACCCAGTACTTC CASSLANGETQYF
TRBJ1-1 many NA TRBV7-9 TGTGCCAGCAGCTTACTCGTTGTTGAAGCTTTCTTT CASSLLVVEAFF
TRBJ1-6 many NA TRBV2 TGTGCCAGCAGCCCTAAGGGGGGGAATAATTCACCCCTCCACTTT CASSPKGGNNSPLHF
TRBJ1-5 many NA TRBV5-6 TGTGCCAGCAGCTTGGGTTGGAGCGGCAATCAGCCCCAGCATTTT CASSLGWSGNQPQHF
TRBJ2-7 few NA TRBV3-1 TGTGCCAGCAGCAAGGGCGGTTTCATCTACGAGCAGTACTTC CASSKGGFIYEQYF
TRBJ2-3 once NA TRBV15 TGTGCCACCAGCAGGGTTTTAGAGGGTACAACGCAGTATTTT CATSRVLEGTTQYF
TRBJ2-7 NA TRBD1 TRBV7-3 TGTGCCAGCAGCTCCCCGGGACAGGGGATCTACGAGCAGTACTTC CASSSPGQGIYEQYF
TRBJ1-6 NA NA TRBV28 TGTGCCAGCAGTGCTGGGGACCGCCTTAATTCACCCCTCCACTTT CASSAGDRLNSPLHF
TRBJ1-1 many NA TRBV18 TGTGCCAGCTCACCACAGGCGAACACTGAAGCTTTCTTT CASSPQANTEAFF
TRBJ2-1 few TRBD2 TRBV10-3 TGTGCCATCAGTGATTCTAGCGGGGGTAACAATGAGCAGTTCTTC CAISDSSGGNNEQFF
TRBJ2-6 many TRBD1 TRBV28 TGTGCCAGCAGTTTTGGGACAGGGGGACCTGGGGCCAACGTCCTGACTTTC CASSFGTGGPGANVLTF
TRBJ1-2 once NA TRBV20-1 TGCAGTGCTAGAGATTTTCTGCGGACTAACTATGGCTACACCTTC CSARDFLRTNYGYTF
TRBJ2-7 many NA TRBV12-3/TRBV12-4 TGTGCCAGCAGTTTTGCCGGGGATGGCGAGCAGTACTTC CASSFAGDGEQYF
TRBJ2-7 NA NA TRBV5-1 TGCGCCAGCAGCTTGGGCGGGGTCGTCTACGAGCAGTACTTC CASSLGGVVYEQYF
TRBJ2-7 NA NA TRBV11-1 TGTGCCAGCAGCTTAGTTCCACAGGGCGGTTCCTACGAGCAGTACTTC CASSLVPQGGSYEQYF
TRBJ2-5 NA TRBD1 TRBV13 TGTGCCAGCAGCCTCCCCCGGGACAGGGCTCAAGAGACCCAGTACTTC CASSLPRDRAQETQYF
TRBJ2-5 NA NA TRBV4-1 TGCGCCAGCAGCCAAGGTGTCGTTGCCCAAGAGACCCAGTACTTC CASSQGVVAQETQYF
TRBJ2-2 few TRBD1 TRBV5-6 TGTGCCAGCAGCTGGACAGGGGGTGAAAACACCGGGGAGCTGTTTTTT CASSWTGGENTGELFF
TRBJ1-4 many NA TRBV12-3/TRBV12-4 TGTGCCAGCAGTTTCTTACAGTCTAATGAAAAACTGTTTTTT CASSFLQSNEKLFF
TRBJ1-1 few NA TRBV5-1 TGCGCCAGCAGCTTGCAGGGGACCGCGACTGAAGCTTTCTTT CASSLQGTATEAFF
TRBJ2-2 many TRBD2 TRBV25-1 TGTGCCAGCACCGGGACTAGCGGACCGAACACCGGGGAGCTGTTTTTT CASTGTSGPNTGELFF
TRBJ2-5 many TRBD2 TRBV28 TGTGCCACCTCGGGGGGAGCGATCCAAGAGACCCAGTACTTC CATSGGAIQETQYF
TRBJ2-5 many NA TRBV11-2 TGTGCCAGCAGCTTAGATATAGGGTATCCTTCAGAGACCCAGTACTTC CASSLDIGYPSETQYF
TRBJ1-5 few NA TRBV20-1 TGCAGTGCTAGGGTCGACAGCAATCAGCCCCAGCATTTT CSARVDSNQPQHF
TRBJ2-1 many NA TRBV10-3 TGTGCCATCACAGGGAAGACCTATGATGAGCAGTTCTTC CAITGKTYDEQFF
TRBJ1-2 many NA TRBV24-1 TGTGCCACCAGTGAGAGGGATTCTGGCTACACCTTC CATSERDSGYTF